These 15 T cell receptor beta chains came from one sample sequenced in a study of memory CD4+ T cells and cytomegalovirus serostatus. Sequencing used immunoSEQ multiplex PCR; TCRdb keeps in-frame clones, though not all of them. Of approximately 40,000 clones in the sample, about three quarters were seen once. Single viable CD3+CD4+CD8-CD45RO+ cells were sorted as the memory CD4+ T cells. Sequenced input: memory CD4+ T cells from blood. The receptors shown here come from an adult in good health and CMV-seronegative.

J is TRBJ2-6 and V is TRBV9; no definite D call. CDR1 and CDR2 from the germline V gene are SGDLS and YYNGEE. The CDR3 extends over 10 amino acids. Trimming stripped 9 bases from V and 13 bases from J, with 11 bases between. This chain's CDR3 is CANSAWVLTF. In DNA form, the CDR3 reads TGTGCCAACTCAGCGTGGGTCCTGACTTTC. The full variable domain, completed using reference TRBV9 and TRBJ2-6, is DSGVTQTPKHLITATGQRVTLRCSPRSGDLSVYWYQQSLDQGLQFLIQYYNGEERAKGNILERFSAQQFPDLHSELNLSSLELGDSALYFCANSAWVLTFGAGSRLTVL.

The gene calls are TRBV19 and TRBJ2-1, with TRBD2 matching 9 bases. This CDR3 has 16 residues. Germline V gene data show CDR1 as LNHDA and CDR2 as SQIVND (reference sequence). With 4 bases clipped from V and 4 bases from J, the junction kept 8 bases outside the gene matches. The CDR3 region is CASSRIAGEGYNEQFF. CDR3 bases: TGTGCCAGTAGTAGGATAGCGGGGGAGGGGTACAATGAGCAGTTCTTC.

This clone was found a few times. The rearrangement links TRBV2 to TRBJ1-1; D uncertain. The germline V gene has CDR1 SNHLY and CDR2 FYNNEI. CDR3 length equals 13 residues. The V end lost 6 bases, the J end lost 4 bases, and 12 bases lay between the germline ends. CDR3 loop: CASRRSRGTEAFF. The CDR3 coding sequence is TGTGCCAGCAGGCGGTCCCGGGGCACTGAAGCTTTCTTT.

V is TRBV28 and J is TRBJ2-1; the D call may be TRBD1 or TRBD2 (5 bases each). From germline, CDR1 is MDHEN and CDR2 SYDVKM. This CDR3 region has 15 residues. Trimming took 3 bases from V and 4 from J, leaving 13 bases between them. As DNA, the CDR3 is TGTGCCAGCAGTTTTGTTGGCAGGGAGTACAATGAGCAGTTCTTC. Its translation is CASSFVGREYNEQFF. Variable domain in full (rest from reference TRBV28 and TRBJ2-1): DVKVTQSSRYLVKRTGEKVFLECVQDMDHENMFWYRQDPGLGLRLIYFSYDVKMKEKGDIPEGYSVSREKKERFSLILESASTNQTSMYLCASSFVGREYNEQFFGPGTRLTVL.

CDR3: CASRGQVGTEAFF. For the CDR3, the DNA is TGTGCCAGCAGGGGACAGGTAGGGACTGAAGCTTTCTTT. The rearrangement joins TRBV28 to TRBJ1-1, with 8 bases that match TRBD1. The CDR3 covers 13 residues. Germline V gives CDR1 MDHEN, CDR2 SYDVKM. V lost 6 bases and J lost 5; bases outside the gene matches: 5.

The chain has TRBV10-1 and TRBJ2-1; 9 bases align to TRBD1. The germline CDR1 and CDR2 sequences are WNHNN and SYGVQD (reference sequence). J gave up 5 bases and V 7 bases, and 9 bases lay outside the gene matches. The CDR3 consists of 15 residues. CDR3 bases: TGCGCCAGCACCCCGACAGGGGGGAATGACAATGAGCAGTTCTTC. Translating it yields CASTPTGGNDNEQFF.

To note about this clone: One end of the junction does not line up with germline, which may come from a read error. The chain joins TRBV7-8 to TRBJ2-5, with TRBD2 matching over 8 bases. The CDR3 loop spans 14 amino acids. Germline V CDR1 and CDR2: SGHVS, FQNEAQ. Here the CDR3 DNA reads TGTACCAGCAGCTTAGGGAGCGGGAGTGAGACCCAGTACTTC. This encodes CTSSLGSGSETQYF.

V gene TRBV7-2 combines with J gene TRBJ2-2; D is undetermined. The V and J ends lost 5 bases and 1 base respectively, with 11 bases between them. The germline V gene encodes CDR1 SGHTA and CDR2 FQGNSA. CDR3 length equals 15 residues. CDR3 coding DNA: TGTGCCAGCAGCCCGCCTGGCAGGAACACCGGGGAGCTGTTTTTT. Its translation is CASSPPGRNTGELFF.

This clone counts as medium-sized. The chain has TRBV27 and TRBJ1-2; no clear D gene. CDR1 is MNHEY, CDR2 SMNVEV, per germline (reference sequence). The V and J ends lost 5 bases and 6 bases respectively, with 13 bases between them. The CDR3 is 13 residues long. The DNA for the CDR3 is TGTGCCAGCAGTCCCACCTCGTCCGATGGCTACACCTTC. This sequence encodes CASSPTSSDGYTF.

The chain employs TRBV5-4 and TRBJ2-5, with unresolved D. Per the germline V gene, CDR1 is SGHNT and CDR2 is YYREEE (reference sequence). The CDR3 totals 14 residues. V was pared by 3 bases and J by 3 bases, with 12 bases between. The CDR3 coding sequence is TGTGCCAGCAGCTCTCCAGTTGAGGAAGAGACCCAGTACTTC. This codes for CASSSPVEEETQYF.

CDR3 coding DNA: TGTGCCAGCAGCTTCCAAGCGGGAGGAGGAGAAGAGACCCAGTACTTC. Protein sequence: CASSFQAGGGEETQYF. The chain uses TRBV7-2 and TRBJ2-5; 9 positions match TRBD2. With V trimmed by 3 bases and J by 3 bases, 8 bases remained unmatched. Per germline, CDR1 SGHTA and CDR2 FQGNSA. This CDR3 comprises 16 residues.

The sample holds a few counts of this clone. J is TRBJ1-2 and V is TRBV11-2, with D perhaps TRBD1 (6 bases). CDR3 size: 11 residues. The V gene lost 5 bases and the J gene lost 14 bases, with 15 bases spanning the gap. The V gene's germline CDR1 is SGHAT and CDR2 FQNNGV. The chain's CDR3 is CASSQDSPRTF. CDR3 in DNA: TGTGCCAGCAGCCAGGACAGCCCGAGGACCTTC.

The V gene is TRBV10-3, the J gene TRBJ2-5; D possibly corresponds to TRBD2 (5 bases). Germline V gives CDR1 ENHRY, CDR2 SYGVKD. This CDR3 is 11 amino acids long. Trimming pared 5 bases from V and 4 bases from J, leaving 5 bases between. CDR3 loop: CAISSGETQYF. The CDR3 bases are TGTGCCATCAGTAGCGGAGAGACCCAGTACTTC.

The rearrangement uses TRBV30 and TRBJ2-5; D perhaps matches TRBD1 (5 bases). Looked up from germline, CDR1 is GTSNPN and CDR2 is SVGIG (reference sequence). Trimming removed 3 bases from V and 11 bases from J, with 19 bases in between. This CDR3 is 13 amino acids long. The CDR3, as DNA: TGTGCCTGGAGGGGGTACGTTCAGGGTGAGCAGTACTTC. Its protein is CAWRGYVQGEQYF. The complete variable domain, with remaining parts taken from reference TRBV30 and TRBJ2-5, reads SQTIHQWPATLVQPVGSPLSLECTVEGTSNPNLYWYRQAAGRGLQLLFYSVGIGQISSEVPQNLSASRPQDRQFILSSKKLLLSDSGFYLCAWRGYVQGEQYFGPGTRLLVL.

The chain has TRBV5-4 and TRBJ1-1; unclear D gene. This CDR3 contains 14 residues. The germline CDR1 and CDR2 sequences are SGHNT and YYREEE (reference sequence). V lost 0 bases and J lost 8, with 14 bases in between. CDR3 sequence reads: CASSLGVGVREAFF. The CDR3, as DNA: TGTGCCAGCAGCTTGGGCGTCGGGGTTCGCGAAGCTTTCTTT. Variable domain in full (rest from reference TRBV5-4 and TRBJ1-1): ETGVTQSPTHLIKTRGQQVTLRCSSQSGHNTVSWYQQALGQGPQFIFQYYREEENGRGNFPPRFSGLQFPNYSSELNVNALELDDSALYLCASSLGVGVREAFFGQGTRLTVV.